This T cell receptor (beta chain) was observed in a study of OX40 agonist ivuxolimab in advanced cancers. Overall study context: A diagnosis of hepatocellular carcinoma, melanoma, renal cell or head and neck cancer was present in dose-escalation patients.

The germline gives CDR1 SGHDT, CDR2 YYEEEE. This CDR3 is built from 15 residues. V was pared by 4 bases and J by 7 bases, with 6 bases of the junction left unmatched. Overall study results and limits: Among some nonresponders, normalized T-cell clonal expansion was also low.

Sequenced by immunoSEQ multiplex PCR; TCRdb stores in-frame clones only, minus some. The sample records 30,000 to 45,000 clones, roughly 84% being singletons. Of note for this clone: The antigen remains undetermined.

The clonotype comes from an adult with an advanced solid tumor such as melanoma, head and neck, liver or kidney cancer. Sequenced here: CD4+ or CD8+ T cells sorted from blood, sampled in a trial of the OX40 agonist ivuxolimab. The chain combines TRBV5-6 with TRBJ2-1, with 12 nucleotides matching TRBD2. CDR3: CASSAWTSGVNEQFF. CDR3 coding DNA: TGTGCCAGCAGCGCGTGGACTAGCGGGGTTAATGAGCAGTTCTTC. Supplemented by reference TRBV5-6 and TRBJ2-1, the full variable domain reads DAGVTQSPTHLIKTRGQQVTLRCSPKSGHDTVSWYQQALGQGPQFIFQYYEEEERQRGNFPDRFSGHQFPNYSSELNVNALLLGDSALYLCASSAWTSGVNEQFFGPGTRLTVL.